This T cell receptor (beta chain) came from a study of cytomegalovirus exposure and HLA in healthy donors. Looking at the study overall: Among the approximately 400 genotyped donors, over 70% were placed in the Caucasian-associated ancestry cluster.

Findings and limits, study-wide: Among the most significant clusters, several appeared linked to common viral pathogens in a later analysis. Cytomegalovirus-associated status was assigned to fewer than 200 TCR beta chains.

Comment on this clone: As yet, its antigen is unknown.

The PCR contained 60 Vbeta and 13 Jbeta primers. The assay was immunoSEQ multiplex PCR, and TCRdb's table has in-frame clones only and misses some. The sample yields roughly 130,000 clones, roughly 77% seen once. The V and J ends lost 0 bases and 4 bases, in that order; junction bases with no gene match: 9. The germline CDR1 and CDR2 sequences are SGDLS and YYNGEE. This CDR3 comprises 17 residues. The origin of this receptor is a young man in good health and CMV-seronegative. The sequencing input was PBMCs. This chain uses TRBV9 with TRBJ1-5; 8 nucleotides agree with TRBD1. The CDR3 here is CASSVATDRGWNQPQHF. CDR3 bases: TGTGCCAGCAGCGTAGCTACAGACAGGGGATGGAATCAGCCCCAGCATTTT.